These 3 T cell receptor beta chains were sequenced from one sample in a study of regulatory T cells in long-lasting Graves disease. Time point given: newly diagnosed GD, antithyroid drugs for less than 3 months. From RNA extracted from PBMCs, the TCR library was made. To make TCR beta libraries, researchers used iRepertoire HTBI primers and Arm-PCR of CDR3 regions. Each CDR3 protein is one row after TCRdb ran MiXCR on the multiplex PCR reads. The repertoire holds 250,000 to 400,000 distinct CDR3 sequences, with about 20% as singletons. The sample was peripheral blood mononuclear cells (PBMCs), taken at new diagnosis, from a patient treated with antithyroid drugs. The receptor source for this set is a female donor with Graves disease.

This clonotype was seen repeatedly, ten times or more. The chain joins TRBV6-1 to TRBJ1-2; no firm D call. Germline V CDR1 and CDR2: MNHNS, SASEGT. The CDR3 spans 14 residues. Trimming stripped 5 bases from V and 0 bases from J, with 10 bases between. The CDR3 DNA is TGTGCCAGCAGTCCCCTACAGTCTAACTATGGCTACACCTTC. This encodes CASSPLQSNYGYTF.

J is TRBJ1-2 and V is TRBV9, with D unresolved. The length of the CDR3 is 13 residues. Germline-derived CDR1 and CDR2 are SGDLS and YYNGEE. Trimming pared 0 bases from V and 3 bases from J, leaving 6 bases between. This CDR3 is CASSVEEDYGYTF. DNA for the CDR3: TGTGCCAGCAGCGTAGAAGAGGACTATGGCTACACCTTC. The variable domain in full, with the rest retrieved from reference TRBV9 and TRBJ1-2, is DSGVTQTPKHLITATGQRVTLRCSPRSGDLSVYWYQQSLDQGLQFLIQYYNGEERAKGNILERFSAQQFPDLHSELNLSSLELGDSALYFCASSVEEDYGYTFGSGTRLTVV.

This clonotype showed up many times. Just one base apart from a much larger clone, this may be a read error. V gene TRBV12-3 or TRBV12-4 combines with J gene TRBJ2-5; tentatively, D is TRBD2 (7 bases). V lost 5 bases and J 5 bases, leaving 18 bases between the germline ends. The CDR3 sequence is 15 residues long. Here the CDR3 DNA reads TGTGCCAGCAGTCACGGGACAAGGGAGGGGGAGACCCAGTACTTC. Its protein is CASSHGTREGETQYF.